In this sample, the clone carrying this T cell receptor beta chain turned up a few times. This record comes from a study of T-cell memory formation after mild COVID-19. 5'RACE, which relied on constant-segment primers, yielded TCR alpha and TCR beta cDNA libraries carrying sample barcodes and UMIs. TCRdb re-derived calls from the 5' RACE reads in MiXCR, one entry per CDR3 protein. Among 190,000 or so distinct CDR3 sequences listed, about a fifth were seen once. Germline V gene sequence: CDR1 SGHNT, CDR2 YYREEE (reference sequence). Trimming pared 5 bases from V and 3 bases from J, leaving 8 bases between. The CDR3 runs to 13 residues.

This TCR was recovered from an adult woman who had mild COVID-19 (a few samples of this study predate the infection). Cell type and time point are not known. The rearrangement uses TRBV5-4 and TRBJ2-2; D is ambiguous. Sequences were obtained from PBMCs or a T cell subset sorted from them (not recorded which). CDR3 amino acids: CASRTTDTGELFF. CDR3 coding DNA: TGTGCCAGCAGGACAACAGACACCGGGGAGCTGTTTTTT.